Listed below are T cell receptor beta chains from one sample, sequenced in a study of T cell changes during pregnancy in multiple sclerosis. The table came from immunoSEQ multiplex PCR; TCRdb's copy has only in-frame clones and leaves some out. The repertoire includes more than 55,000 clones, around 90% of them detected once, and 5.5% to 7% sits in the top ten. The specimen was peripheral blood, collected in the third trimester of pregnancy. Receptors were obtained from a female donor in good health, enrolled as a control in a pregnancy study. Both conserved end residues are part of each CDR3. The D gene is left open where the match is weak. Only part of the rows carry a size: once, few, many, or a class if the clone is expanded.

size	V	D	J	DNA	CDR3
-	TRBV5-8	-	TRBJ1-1	TGTGCCAGCAGCTCCCCCGGGTCCACTGAAGCTTTCTTT	CASSSPGSTEAFF
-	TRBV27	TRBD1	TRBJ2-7	TGTGCCAGCACTCGAGCAGGGGGTTCCTACGAGCAGTACTTC	CASTRAGGSYEQYF
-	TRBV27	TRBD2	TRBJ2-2	TGTGCCAGCAGTTTATGGTCTAGCGGGAGTGGCCCCGGGGAGCTGTTTTTT	CASSLWSSGSGPGELFF
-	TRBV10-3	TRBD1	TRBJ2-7	TGTGCCATCAAAGAGGCAGGGGGCGGCGAGCAGTACTTC	CAIKEAGGGEQYF
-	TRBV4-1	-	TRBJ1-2	TGCGCCAGCAGCCAACAGAGGAACAGGGATGGCTACACCTTC	CASSQQRNRDGYTF
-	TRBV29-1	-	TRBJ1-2	TGCAGCGTTGAAGACCCGGACAGCTCGCTCTTCTTGTATGGCTACACCTTC	CSVEDPDSSLFLYGYTF
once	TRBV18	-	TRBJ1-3	TGTGCCAGCTCACCGTTAGAGGATCAGGGGCTCATCTCTTGGAGAAACACCATATATTTT	CASSPLEDQGLISWRNTIYF
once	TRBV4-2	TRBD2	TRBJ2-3	TGTGCCAGCAGCCGAGGACTAGCGGGAGGGACCAGCACAGATACGCAGTATTTT	CASSRGLAGGTSTDTQYF
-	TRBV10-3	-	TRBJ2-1	TGTGCCATCGGGGAGGGGGGCTCGAATGAGCAGTTCTTC	CAIGEGGSNEQFF
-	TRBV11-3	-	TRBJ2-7	TGTGCCAGCAGCTTCGACAGGTCCTCCTACGAGCAGTACTTC	CASSFDRSSYEQYF
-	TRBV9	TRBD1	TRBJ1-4	TGTGCCAGCAGCGTCGACAGGGGACGTTACGACGGTGAAAAACTGTTTTTT	CASSVDRGRYDGEKLFF
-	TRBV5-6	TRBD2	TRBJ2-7	TGTGCCAGCAGCGGGGGGGACGGCTACGAGCAGTACTTC	CASSGGDGYEQYF
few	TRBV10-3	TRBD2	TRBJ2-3	TGTGCCACCCAGGGGCGAGCGGGAGTAGATACGCAGTATTTT	CATQGRAGVDTQYF
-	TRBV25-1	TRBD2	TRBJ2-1	TGTGCCAGCAGTGTCAGAAAAAAACGGGGGGAGGATCCCAATGAGCAGTTCTTC	CASSVRKKRGEDPNEQFF
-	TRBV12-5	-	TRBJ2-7	TGTGCTAGTGGTTTGGTACGACGGGGAGCGTACGAGCAGTACTTC	CASGLVRRGAYEQYF
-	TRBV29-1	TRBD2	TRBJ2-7	TGCAGCGTTGAGAGCGGGAGTGGCTACGAGCAGTACTTC	CSVESGSGYEQYF
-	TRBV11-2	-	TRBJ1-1	TGTGCCAGCAGCTTAGGAACAGGGCGCTTGGCGCCTGAAGCTTTCTTT	CASSLGTGRLAPEAFF
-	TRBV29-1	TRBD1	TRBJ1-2	TGCAGCGTAAGACAGGGGGCCAACTATGGCTACACCTTC	CSVRQGANYGYTF
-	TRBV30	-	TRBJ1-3	TGTGCCTGGAGATGGAGGAGCATCTCTGGAAACACCATATATTTT	CAWRWRSISGNTIYF
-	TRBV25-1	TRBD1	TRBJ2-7	TGTGCCAGCAGGATCGGGACAGGCGAGCAGTACTTC	CASRIGTGEQYF
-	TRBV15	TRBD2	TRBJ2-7	TGTGCCACCAGCAGGGGGAAAGATAGCGGGAGTAGAGAGCAGTACTTC	CATSRGKDSGSREQYF
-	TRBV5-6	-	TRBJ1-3	TGTGCCAGCAGCTTTTTGGCAAACACCATATATTTT	CASSFLANTIYF
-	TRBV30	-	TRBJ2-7	TGTGCCTGGCGACCCAGCGGAGGTTACGAGCAGTACTTC	CAWRPSGGYEQYF
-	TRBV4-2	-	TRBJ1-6	TGTGCCAGCAGCCAAGTGGGGGGAAATTCACCCCTCCACTTT	CASSQVGGNSPLHF
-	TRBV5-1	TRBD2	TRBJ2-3	TGCGCCAGCAGCTTGGAACTAGCGGGTTCAGATACGCAGTATTTT	CASSLELAGSDTQYF